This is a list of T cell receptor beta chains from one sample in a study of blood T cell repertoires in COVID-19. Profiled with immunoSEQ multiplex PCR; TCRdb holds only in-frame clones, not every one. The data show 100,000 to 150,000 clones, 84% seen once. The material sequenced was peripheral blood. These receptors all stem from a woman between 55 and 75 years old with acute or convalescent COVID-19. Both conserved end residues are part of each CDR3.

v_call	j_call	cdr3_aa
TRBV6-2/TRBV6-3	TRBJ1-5	CASSPTPPGSSPQHF
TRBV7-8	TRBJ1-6	CASSSTGGRGSPLHF
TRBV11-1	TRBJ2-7	CASTRQASYEQYF
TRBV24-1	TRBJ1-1	CATSIGQGNTEAFF
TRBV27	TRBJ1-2	CASSSWRSYGYTF
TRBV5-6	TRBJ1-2	CASSGGTAASYGYTF
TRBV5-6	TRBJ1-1	CASSLLSPNTEAFF
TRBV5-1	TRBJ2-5	CASSLSGGTQETQYF
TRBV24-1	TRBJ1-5	CATTSPMIQGSRGNQPQHF
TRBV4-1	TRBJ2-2	CASSQRGNTGELFF
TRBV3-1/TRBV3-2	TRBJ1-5	CASSLGTVNQPQHF
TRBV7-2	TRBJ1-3	CASSLGATGNTIYF
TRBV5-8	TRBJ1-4	CASSLLGTGLEKLFF
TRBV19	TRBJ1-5	CASSTTGLGGNQPQHF
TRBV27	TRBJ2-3	CASRGHGNPDSDTQYF
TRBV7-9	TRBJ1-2	CASSPSMGLGYTF
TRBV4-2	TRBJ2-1	CASSPGVDYNEQFF
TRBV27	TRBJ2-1	CASSLGQGPYNEQFF
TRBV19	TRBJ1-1	CASSPAGPEAFF
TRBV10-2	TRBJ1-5	CASNEDSNQPQHF
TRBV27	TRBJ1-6	CASSSTGVNSPLHF
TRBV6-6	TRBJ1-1	CASSYGTGGTEAFF
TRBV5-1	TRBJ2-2	CASSAWAQGSFSGELFF
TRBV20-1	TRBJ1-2	CSTRGDYGYTF
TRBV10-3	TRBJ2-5	CAIRAGVQETQYF
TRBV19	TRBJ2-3	CASTEAGEWDTQYF
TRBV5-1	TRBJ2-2	CASSTSGGYNTGELFF
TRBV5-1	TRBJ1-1	CASSQGHQNTEAFF